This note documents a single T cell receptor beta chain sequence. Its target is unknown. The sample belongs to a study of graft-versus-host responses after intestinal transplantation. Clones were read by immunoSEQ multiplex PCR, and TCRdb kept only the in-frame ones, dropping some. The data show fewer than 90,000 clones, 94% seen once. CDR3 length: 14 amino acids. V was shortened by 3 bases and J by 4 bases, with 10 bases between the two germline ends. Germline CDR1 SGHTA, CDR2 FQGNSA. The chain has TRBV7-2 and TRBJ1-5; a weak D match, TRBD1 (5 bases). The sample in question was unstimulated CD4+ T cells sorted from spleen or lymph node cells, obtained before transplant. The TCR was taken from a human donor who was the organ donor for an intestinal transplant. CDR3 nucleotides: TGTGCCAGCAGCTTGCCGCAGGGTAATCAGCCCCAGCATTTT. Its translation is CASSLPQGNQPQHF.